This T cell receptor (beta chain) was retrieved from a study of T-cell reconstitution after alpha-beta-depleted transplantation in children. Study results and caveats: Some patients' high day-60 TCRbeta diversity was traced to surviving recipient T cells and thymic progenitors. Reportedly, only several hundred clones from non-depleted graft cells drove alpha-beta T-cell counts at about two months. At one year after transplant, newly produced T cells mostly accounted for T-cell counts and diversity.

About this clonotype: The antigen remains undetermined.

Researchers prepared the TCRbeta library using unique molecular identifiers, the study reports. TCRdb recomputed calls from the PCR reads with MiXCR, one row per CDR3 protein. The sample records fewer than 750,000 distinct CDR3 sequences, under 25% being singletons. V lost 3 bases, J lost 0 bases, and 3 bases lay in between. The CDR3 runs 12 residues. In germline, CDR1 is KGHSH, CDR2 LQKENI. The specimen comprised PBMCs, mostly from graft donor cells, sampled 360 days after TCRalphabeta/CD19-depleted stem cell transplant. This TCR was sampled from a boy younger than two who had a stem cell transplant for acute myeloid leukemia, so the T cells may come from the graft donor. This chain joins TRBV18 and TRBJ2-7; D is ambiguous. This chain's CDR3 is CASSPGSYEQYV. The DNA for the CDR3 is TGTGCCAGCTCACCTGGCTCCTACGAGCAGTACGTC.